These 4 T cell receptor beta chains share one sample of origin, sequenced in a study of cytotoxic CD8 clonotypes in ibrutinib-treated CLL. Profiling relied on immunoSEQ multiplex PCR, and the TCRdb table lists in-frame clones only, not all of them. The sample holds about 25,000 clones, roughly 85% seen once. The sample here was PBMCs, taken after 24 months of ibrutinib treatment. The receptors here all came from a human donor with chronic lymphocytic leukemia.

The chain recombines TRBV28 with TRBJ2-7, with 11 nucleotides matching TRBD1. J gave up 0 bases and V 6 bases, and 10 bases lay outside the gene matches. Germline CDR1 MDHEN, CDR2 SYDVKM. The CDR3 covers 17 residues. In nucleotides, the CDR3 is TGTGCCAGCAGCCCCGCCCTGGGACAGGGGGTCTCCTACGAGCAGTACTTC. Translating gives CASSPALGQGVSYEQYF.

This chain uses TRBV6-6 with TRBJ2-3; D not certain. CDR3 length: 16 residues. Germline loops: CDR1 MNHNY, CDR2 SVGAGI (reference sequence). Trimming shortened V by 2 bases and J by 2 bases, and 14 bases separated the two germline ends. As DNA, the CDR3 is TGTGCCAGCAGTTACGCTGGGCGCCCCCCCACAGATACGCAGTATTTT. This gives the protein CASSYAGRPPTDTQYF.

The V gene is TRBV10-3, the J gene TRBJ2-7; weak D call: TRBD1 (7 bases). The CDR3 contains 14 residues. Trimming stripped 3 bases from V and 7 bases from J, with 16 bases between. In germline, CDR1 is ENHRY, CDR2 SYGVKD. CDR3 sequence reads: CAISDLQGGREQYF. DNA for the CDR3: TGTGCCATCAGTGATCTTCAGGGGGGCCGAGAGCAGTACTTC.

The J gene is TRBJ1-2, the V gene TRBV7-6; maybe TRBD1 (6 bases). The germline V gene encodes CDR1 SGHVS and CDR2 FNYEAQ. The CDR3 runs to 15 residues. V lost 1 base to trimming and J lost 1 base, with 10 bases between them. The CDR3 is CASSLGQEVNYGYTF. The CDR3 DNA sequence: TGTGCCAGCAGCTTAGGACAGGAGGTTAACTATGGCTACACCTTC.